Presented here are 18 T cell receptor beta chains from one specimen sequenced in a study of cytomegalovirus exposure and HLA in healthy donors. 60 Vbeta and 13 Jbeta primers were used in PCR. The table came from immunoSEQ multiplex PCR; TCRdb's copy has only in-frame clones and leaves some out. The data hold around 190,000 clones, with 70% to 90% observed a single time. Sample: PBMCs. The source is a woman aged 50 to 60 in good health and CMV-seronegative.

The chain links TRBV7-9 to TRBJ2-7, with D possibly being TRBD2 (6 bases). Between the trimmed V and J ends, which lost 5 bases and 2 bases, there was a span of 10 bases. The CDR3 has 13 amino acids. Germline CDR1 and CDR2: SEHNR and FQNEAQ (reference sequence). DNA for the CDR3: TGTGCCAGCAGCCCTAGCGCAACCTACGAGCAGTACTTC. Translation gives CASSPSATYEQYF. The full variable domain, with the rest looked up from reference TRBV7-9 and TRBJ2-7, is DTGVSQNPRHKITKRGQNVTFRCDPISEHNRLYWYRQTLGQGPEFLTYFQNEAQLEKSRLLSDRFSAERPKGSFSTLEIQRTEQGDSAMYLCASSPSATYEQYFGPGTRLTVT.

This clone showed up just once. The CDR3 DNA follows: TGTGCCAGCAGCCTCACGAGGGCAGAAAACTATGGCTACACCTTC. This gives the protein CASSLTRAENYGYTF. This chain connects TRBV9 to TRBJ1-2; D gene uncertain. This CDR3 is 15 amino acids long. Trimming shortened V by 4 bases and J by 2 bases, and 15 bases separated the two germline ends. Looked up from germline, CDR1 is SGDLS and CDR2 is YYNGEE.

This sequence joins TRBV7-7 and TRBJ2-3; D is possibly TRBD2 (5 bases). Trimming pared 5 bases from V and 4 bases from J, leaving 13 bases between. Germline loops: CDR1 SSHAT, CDR2 FNYEAQ (reference sequence). The CDR3 length is 14 residues. CDR3 sequence (DNA): TGTGCCAGCAGCCCCGGAGAGGGTGCAGATACGCAGTATTTT. As protein: CASSPGEGADTQYF.

The chain recombines TRBV7-9 with TRBJ2-2; D is perhaps TRBD1 (6 bases). This CDR3 is built from 14 residues. CDR1 is SEHNR and CDR2 is FQNEAQ in the germline V gene (reference sequence). V shed 5 bases and J shed 6 bases, with 13 bases lying between them. CDR3 in amino acids: CASSETQGPGELFF. The CDR3 coding sequence is TGTGCCAGCAGCGAGACACAGGGACCCGGGGAGCTGTTTTTT.

This clone was counted only a few times. The chain links TRBV7-2 to TRBJ1-3; D unresolved. CDR1 is SGHTA and CDR2 is FQGNSA in the germline V gene. Trimming removed 6 bases at V and 0 bases at J, with 15 bases between. The CDR3 runs 16 residues. CDR3 sequence (DNA): TGTGCCAGCAGATCCGGGATAGCCAGCTCTGGAAACACCATATATTTT. This encodes CASRSGIASSGNTIYF.

The chain is built from TRBV6-5 and TRBJ1-4, with D hard to call. This CDR3 has 13 residues. V dropped 6 bases and J dropped 7 bases, with 12 bases sitting between them. Germline V gene lookup returns CDR1 MNHEY and CDR2 SVGAGI. CDR3 residues: CASSWTGGEKLFF. The CDR3 region has the DNA TGTGCCAGCAGCTGGACGGGAGGTGAAAAACTGTTTTTT.

V usage is TRBV5-6 and J usage is TRBJ2-1; 10 positions match TRBD2. CDR3 length: 16 residues. The germline CDR1 and CDR2 sequences are SGHDT and YYEEEE. Trimming cost V 2 bases and J 3 bases; bases outside gene matches: 5. CDR3 residues: CASSLFSGRNYNEQFF. The DNA for the CDR3 is TGTGCCAGCAGCTTATTTAGCGGGAGGAACTACAATGAGCAGTTCTTC.

This clone was seen only once. This sequence joins TRBV7-9 and TRBJ1-5; tentatively, D is TRBD1 (5 bases). The germline V and J ends were trimmed by 5 bases and 12 bases, with 14 bases remaining between them. This CDR3 is 12 amino acids long. In germline, CDR1 is SEHNR, CDR2 FQNEAQ (reference sequence). DNA of the CDR3: TGTGCCAGCAGCCGAGAGGCAGGGAACCAGCATTTT. The encoded protein is CASSREAGNQHF.

This clone was seen more than once but under ten times. The J gene is TRBJ2-7, the V gene TRBV27; 8 bases match TRBD2. The CDR3 is made up of 14 amino acids. The V segment lost 6 bases and the J segment 3 bases; nucleotides outside the gene matches: 7. Germline values: CDR1 MNHEY, CDR2 SMNVEV (reference sequence). CDR3 residues: CASRYSGTGYEQYF. As DNA, the CDR3 is TGTGCCAGCAGATATAGCGGGACGGGCTACGAGCAGTACTTC.

This chain joins TRBV27 and TRBJ2-7; D is possibly TRBD2 (6 bases). The CDR3 extends over 20 amino acids. V was clipped by 4 bases and J by 4 bases, with 32 bases between them. Germline V gives CDR1 MNHEY, CDR2 SMNVEV (reference sequence). The CDR3 is CASSSLSTARTRSGLYEQYF. CDR3 in DNA: TGTGCCAGCAGTTCACTTAGTACAGCCAGGACTCGATCGGGACTTTACGAGCAGTACTTC.

The gene calls are TRBV5-8 and TRBJ1-4, with D uncertain. V lost 1 base and J lost 0, with 7 bases in between. CDR3 length: 15 amino acids. Germline V gives CDR1 SGHTS, CDR2 YDEGEE. The CDR3 here is CASSLLGPTNEKLFF. The CDR3 DNA sequence: TGTGCCAGCAGCTTGCTTGGGCCAACTAATGAAAAACTGTTTTTT. The full variable domain, its missing parts supplied by reference TRBV5-8 and TRBJ1-4, is EAGVTQSPTHLIKTRGQQATLRCSPISGHTSVYWYQQALGLGLQFLLWYDEGEERNRGNFPPRFSGRQFPNYSSELNVNALELEDSALYLCASSLLGPTNEKLFFGSGTQLSVL.

The chain employs TRBV7-2 and TRBJ1-4; the match to TRBD1 covers 7 bases. Germline V lookup: CDR1 SGHTA, CDR2 FQGNSA. With 5 bases clipped from V and 2 bases from J, the junction kept 5 bases outside the gene matches. The CDR3 runs to 15 residues. Written as DNA, the CDR3 is TGTGCCAGCAGCGAACAGGGGTTCACTAATGAAAAACTGTTTTTT. Translating it yields CASSEQGFTNEKLFF.

This clone occurred a few times. This chain connects TRBV18 to TRBJ2-7, with D unresolved. Germline assignment: CDR1 KGHSH and CDR2 LQKENI. This CDR3 comprises 14 residues. Trimming removed 5 bases from V and 0 bases from J, with 11 bases in between. The CDR3 coding sequence is TGTGCCAGCTCAAGGCAAAGGAGCTCCTACGAGCAGTACTTC. This translates into CASSRQRSSYEQYF. The full variable domain, in which reference TRBV18 and TRBJ2-7 provide the parts outside the CDR3, is NAGVMQNPRHLVRRRGQEARLRCSPMKGHSHVYWYRQLPEEGLKFMVYLQKENIIDESGMPKERFSAEFPKEGPSILRIQQVVRGDSAAYFCASSRQRSSYEQYFGPGTRLTVT.

This clone was counted once. This chain connects TRBV4-1 to TRBJ2-2, with TRBD2 matching over 8 bases. Germline V lookup: CDR1 MGHRA, CDR2 YSYEKL. V gave up 4 bases and J gave up 0 bases; unmatched junction bases: 13. The CDR3 spans 19 residues. The CDR3, as DNA: TGCGCCAGCAGCCCTAAACCCCCGACTAGCGCCACGAACACCGGGGAGCTGTTTTTT. It is translated as CASSPKPPTSATNTGELFF.

The CDR3 region is CASSFEGVAIRAQHF. For the CDR3, the DNA is TGTGCCAGTAGTTTTGAGGGGGTAGCAATCAGGGCCCAGCATTTT. The V and J genes are TRBV19 and TRBJ1-5; TRBD1 is a possible D gene (6 bases). Trimming left V 5 bases short and J 11 bases short, with 22 bases between. This CDR3 has 15 residues. Germline CDR1 and CDR2: LNHDA and SQIVND (reference sequence).

V and J are TRBV21-1 and TRBJ1-1; the DNA was not compared with TRBD1, the D call given in the table. TRBV21-1 is a known pseudogene. CDR3 length equals 18 residues. CDR3 DNA sequence: TGTGCCAGCAGCAAAGGGGAGAAGGGCAGGGGCAGGCGCACTGAAGCTTTCTTT. Protein sequence: CASSKGEKGRGRRTEAFF.

This chain joins TRBV27 and TRBJ2-2; D unclear. The germline V gene has CDR1 MNHEY and CDR2 SMNVEV (reference sequence). The length of the CDR3 is 13 residues. The V end was cut by 3 bases, the J end by 7 bases, with 9 bases between. The CDR3 spells CASSFEVVGELFF. The CDR3 DNA reads TGTGCCAGCAGTTTTGAGGTTGTCGGGGAGCTGTTTTTT.

The chain carries TRBV5-1 and TRBJ1-4; D not resolved. Germline CDR1 is SGHRS and CDR2 is YFSETQ. With 2 bases removed from V and 7 bases from J, the gap between germline ends came to 12 bases. The CDR3 spans 14 residues. CDR3 coding DNA: TGCGCCAGCAGCTTATCGGTCGCGGGTGAAAAACTGTTTTTT. Residues: CASSLSVAGEKLFF.